This T cell receptor (beta chain) was sequenced for a study of regulatory T cells in long-lasting Graves disease. On the study more broadly: With positive TSH receptor antibodies and over 5 years of antithyroid drugs, Graves' disease was considered persistent. Overall study results and limits: Those with persistent Graves' had less TCR diversity than newly diagnosed patients.

The time point denotes: persistent/refractory GD, antithyroid drugs over 5 years with positive TRAb. PBMC RNA served as the TCR library source. Graves' disease diagnoses followed American Thyroid Association guidelines. This clonotype was observed many times. What it binds is unknown. Construction of TCR beta libraries relied on iRepertoire HTBI primers and on Arm-PCR targeting CDR3 regions. TCRdb ran MiXCR on the multiplex PCR reads and lists one entry per CDR3 protein. This sample carries 400,000 to 500,000 distinct CDR3 sequences, under 25% of them seen once, and the ten largest clones take approximately 6.4%. The source was peripheral blood mononuclear cells (PBMCs), collected when the disease was refractory, from a patient treated with antithyroid drugs. The sequence came from a female donor with Graves disease.

The DNA for the CDR3 is TGTGCCAGCAGTCCCGGACAGCGCGCAGGGAACACTGAAGCTTTCTTT. It codes for CASSPGQRAGNTEAFF. The chain links TRBV27 to TRBJ1-1; a weak D match, TRBD1 (6 bases). Per the germline V gene, CDR1 is MNHEY and CDR2 is SMNVEV (reference sequence). The V gene lost 5 bases and the J gene lost 1 base, with 17 bases spanning the gap. The CDR3 is made up of 16 amino acids.